This T cell receptor beta chain was captured by sequencing in a study of CD8+ T cells in alopecia areata. As for the study in general: Treated patients were given oral tofacitinib, which was dosed at 5 to 10 mg twice daily. The study, taken as a whole, reports: Alphabeta T cells residing in normal skin are also sequenced in scalp samples. Normal scalp had lower clonality than lesional scalp, with alopecia totalis/universalis lesions showing this most strongly.

To note about this clone: What it binds is unknown.

V shed 4 bases and J 0 bases; nucleotides not matched to a gene: 6. CDR1 MNHEY and CDR2 SMNVEV come from the germline V gene (reference sequence). CDR3 length: 16 amino acids. Once RNA had been extracted, it was reverse transcribed into cDNA to act as the sequencing template. Data came from immunoSEQ multiplex PCR; TCRdb stores just in-frame clones and leaves some out. This sample has some 20,000 clones, with about 70% found just once. Those with alopecia areata gave lesional scalp punch biopsies and peripheral blood. The receptor was isolated from a human donor with alopecia areata. The sample here was skin, taken at week 0. The V and J genes are TRBV27 and TRBJ2-5; TRBD1 agrees at 9 bases. CDR3 protein: CASSSGQGSYQETQYF. CDR3 DNA: TGTGCCAGCAGTTCCGGACAGGGGTCGTACCAAGAGACCCAGTACTTC.